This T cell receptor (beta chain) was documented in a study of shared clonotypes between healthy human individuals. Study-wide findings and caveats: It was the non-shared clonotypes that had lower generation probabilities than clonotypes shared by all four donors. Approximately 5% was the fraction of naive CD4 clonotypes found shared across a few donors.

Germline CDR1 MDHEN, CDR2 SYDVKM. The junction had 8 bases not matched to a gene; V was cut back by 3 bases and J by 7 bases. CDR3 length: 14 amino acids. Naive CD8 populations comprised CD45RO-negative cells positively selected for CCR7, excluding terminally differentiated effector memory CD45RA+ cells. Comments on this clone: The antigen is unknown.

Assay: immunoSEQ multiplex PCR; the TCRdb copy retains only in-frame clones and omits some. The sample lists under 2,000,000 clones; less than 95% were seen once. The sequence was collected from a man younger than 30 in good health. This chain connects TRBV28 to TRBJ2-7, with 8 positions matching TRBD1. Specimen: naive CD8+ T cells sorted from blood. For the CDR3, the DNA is TGTGCCAGCAGTTTGACAGGGGCTTCGGAAGAGCAGTACTTC. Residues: CASSLTGASEEQYF. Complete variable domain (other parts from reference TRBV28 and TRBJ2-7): DVKVTQSSRYLVKRTGEKVFLECVQDMDHENMFWYRQDPGLGLRLIYFSYDVKMKEKGDIPEGYSVSREKKERFSLILESASTNQTSMYLCASSLTGASEEQYFGPGTRLTVT.